Given below is one T cell receptor (beta chain) in context. It lacks a known antigen. A commercial ELISA kit detecting HCMV-specific IgG in serum was used to determine HCMV serostatus. Peripheral blood mononuclear cells were isolated from blood by Ficoll density gradient centrifugation. This sample is part of a study of T cells expressing NK-cell markers (dated by TCRdb to about 2020). Study-level background: TCR beta-chain repertoires were profiled in sorted CD3+CD56+NKG2C+, CD3+CD56+NKG2C- and CD3+CD56-NKG2C+ T-cell subsets from fewer than 10 donors. Illumina HiSeq 2000/2500, MiSeq or NextSeq was used to sequence libraries as 2 x 150 bp reads. The study sequenced eight donors, all healthy volunteers chosen at random: three men and five women. Most of the eight sequenced donors were HCMV-seropositive and one was HCMV-seronegative.

The study at large found these results: In six donors, the dominant CD3+CD56+NKG2C+ clonotypes were among the top 10 CD8+ clonotypes and accounted for roughly 1.0-8% of CD8+ T cells. Those dominant clonotypes were again the most abundant among CD3+CD56-NKG2C+ cells in a handful of donors, at about 25-60.1%. Whether the expanded NKG2C-expressing T cell clones were specific for HCMV antigens remained unclear.

The instrument given in TCRdb is Illumina HiSeq 2000. The TCR beta cDNA libraries were made using 5'RACE template switching, a step that added both a universal primer site and unique molecular identifiers. cDNA synthesis was primed from the TCR beta constant segment, followed by two successive PCR amplification steps. As for the original processing: MIGEC was used to demultiplex reads and group reads by UMI, and MiTCR was used to assemble and quantify clonotypes. To exclude erroneous sequences, any TCR cDNA sequence not supported by at least two reads was discarded. The tcR package was used for downstream repertoire analysis, and clonotypes were matched across fractions by CDR3 nucleotide sequence plus V segment. VDJmatch was used to annotate antigen specificity against VDJdb, with one amino acid substitution in CDR3 allowed. The reads were reprocessed in TCRdb, with one entry per CDR3 protein sequence and no accompanying DNA. V and J calls and clone size were set by TCRdb, not the authors. The record for this sample contains some 600,000 distinct CDR3 sequences. The ten most abundant clones make up approximately 4% of the sample.

The TCR was taken from a man in his late teens or twenties in good health. Donor details come from another sample of the same person, matched by shared clones. Sequenced input: blood T cells: a sorted CD56 or NKG2C T cell subset, CD4+ or CD8+ T cells, or bulk PBMC T cells (not recorded which).

CDR3 loop: CASRARTSVTGELFF. This receptor chain uses TRBV5-1 and TRBJ2-2. Based on the germline V gene, the CDR1 and CDR2 sequences are SGHRS and YFSETQ. The CDR3 runs 15 residues from the cysteine to the phenylalanine. No nucleotide data were recorded.